This T cell receptor beta chain was sequenced during a study of T cell responses to AZD1222 COVID-19 vaccine. Points from the study as a whole: Compared with day 0, the breadth and depth of the Spike-specific TCR repertoire rose significantly after two doses of AZD1222. Donors were mostly white British, more females; clonal diversity possibly underestimated. The study reported that nearly half of spike-specific TCRs target unmutated variant regions. Among those given AZD1222, only six were seropositive at baseline.

The CDR3 is 14 residues long, counting both termini. The germline V gene has CDR1 MNHEY and CDR2 SVGEGT. This table comes from immunoSEQ multiplex PCR, and its TCRdb copy is limited to in-frame clones, with some not included. Among 150,000 to 200,000 clones listed, 85% to 95% were seen once. For this clone: What it recognizes is unknown. It is likely a read error, because the conserved phenylalanine at the end of the CDR3 is missing. The limits of the CDR3 on the DNA are not certain, so only TCRdb's listed CDR3 is given.

Sequencing was performed on peripheral blood, taken on day 0 of AZD1222 vaccination. V and J are TRBV6-2 or TRBV6-3 and TRBJ1-2. The sequence was obtained from an adult in good health. CDR3: CASSSYVEGTPRYY.